A single sample is the source of the 32 T cell receptor beta chains below, sequenced in a study of vaccination and CD4 T cells after COVID-19. As to treatment: roughly 11-day PBMC culture with coronavirus spike peptide pools or control peptides (ViraFEST assay). The antigens for these receptors are not known. The Oncomine TCR Beta short-read assay sequenced DNA from cultured CD4+ T cells. In TCRdb, the PCR reads were re-called with MiXCR into one record per CDR3 protein. The data show about 15,000 distinct CDR3 sequences, roughly 50% seen once. The sequencing input was CD4+ T cells from blood, cultured in vitro. The receptors derive from a human donor who had recovered from COVID-19.

This chain joins TRBV27 and TRBJ2-5; weak D call: TRBD2 (6 bases). Germline-derived CDR1 and CDR2 are MNHEY and SMNVEV (reference sequence). The CDR3 consists of 11 residues. V was shortened by 7 bases and J by 9 bases, with 12 bases between the two germline ends. This CDR3 reads CASITRLAQYF. The CDR3 region has the DNA TGTGCCAGCATTACTCGACTAGCCCAGTACTTC.

This clonotype has only a few counts. The CDR3 here is CASSLMPSGDQPQHF. Written as DNA, the CDR3 is TGTGCCAGCAGTCTTATGCCCAGCGGGGATCAGCCCCAGCATTTT. The rearrangement uses TRBV27 and TRBJ1-5; D is ambiguous. V gave up 5 bases and J gave up 5 bases, with 16 bases separating them. Germline CDR1 and CDR2: MNHEY and SMNVEV (reference sequence). CDR3 size: 15 residues.

Here the CDR3 DNA reads TGTGCCAGCAGCTCGAGACTAGCGGGGGGGAAAGTCCAAGAGACCCAGTACTTC. Encoded protein: CASSSRLAGGKVQETQYF. The chain combines TRBV7-9 with TRBJ2-5; 14 bases align to TRBD2. The junction had 8 bases not matched to a gene; V was cut back by 4 bases and J by 1 base. Germline V gene data show CDR1 as SEHNR and CDR2 as FQNEAQ (reference sequence). The CDR3 is 18 amino acids.

A few counts support this clonotype. The J gene is TRBJ1-5, the V gene TRBV5-6, with 7 bases identical to TRBD1. Germline values: CDR1 SGHDT, CDR2 YYEEEE. V was pared by 6 bases and J by 3 bases, with 6 bases of the junction left unmatched. The CDR3 is 14 amino acids. The CDR3 loop reads CASTEGANNQPQHF. DNA for the CDR3: TGTGCCAGCACTGAGGGGGCGAACAATCAGCCCCAGCATTTT.

This clonotype has more than one count but fewer than ten. J is TRBJ2-3 and V is TRBV6-1; D possibly corresponds to TRBD2 (6 bases). Germline lookup yields CDR1 MNHNS and CDR2 SASEGT. The germline V and J ends were trimmed by 10 bases and 5 bases, with 10 bases remaining between them. The CDR3 has 11 residues. Here the CDR3 DNA reads TGTGCCATCTCCGGGGGAGATACGCAGTATTTT. Protein sequence: CAISGGDTQYF.

The chain joins TRBV4-2 to TRBJ1-1; the match to TRBD1 covers 7 bases. V trimming: 3 bases; J trimming: 1 base; junction bases outside the gene matches: 2. Germline V gene sequence: CDR1 LGHNA, CDR2 YNFKEQ. The CDR3 totals 14 residues. CDR3 coding DNA: TGTGCCAGCAGCCACGGGACAGAGAACACTGAAGCTTTCTTT. Translation: CASSHGTENTEAFF.

The V and J genes are TRBV28 and TRBJ2-3; the D gene is possibly TRBD1 (6 bases). Trimming took 3 bases from V and 3 from J, leaving 10 bases between them. This CDR3 region has 14 residues. Germline V gene sequence: CDR1 MDHEN, CDR2 SYDVKM. The CDR3 DNA is TGTGCCAGCAGTTTTACAGGGATAACAGATACGCAGTATTTT. It encodes CASSFTGITDTQYF. The variable domain in full, completed from reference TRBV28 and TRBJ2-3, reads DVKVTQSSRYLVKRTGEKVFLECVQDMDHENMFWYRQDPGLGLRLIYFSYDVKMKEKGDIPEGYSVSREKKERFSLILESASTNQTSMYLCASSFTGITDTQYFGPGTRLTVL.

The rearrangement joins TRBV14 to TRBJ1-1, with TRBD1 as a possible D gene (5 bases). The CDR3 is 16 amino acids. Germline CDR1 is SGHDN and CDR2 is FVKESK. Trimming left V 2 bases short and J 1 base short, with 14 bases between. CDR3 loop: CASSQTLGQPNTEAFF. CDR3 nucleotide sequence: TGTGCCAGCAGCCAAACTCTGGGGCAGCCGAACACTGAAGCTTTCTTT.

The chain carries TRBV2 and TRBJ1-1, with D possibly matching TRBD1 (6 bases). CDR3 length equals 13 residues. V was pared by 6 bases and J by 5 bases, with 13 bases between. Germline CDR1 is SNHLY and CDR2 is FYNNEI. CDR3 bases: TGTGCCAGCAGCGCGGAAGGGGGAACTGAAGCTTTCTTT. Protein: CASSAEGGTEAFF.

The rearrangement joins TRBV6-1 to TRBJ1-1, with TRBD1 matching over 7 bases. Germline trimming cut 6 bases from V and 6 bases from J; bases unmatched to any gene: 7. This CDR3 spans 13 amino acids. Looked up from germline, CDR1 is MNHNS and CDR2 is SASEGT. CDR3 DNA sequence: TGTGCCAGCAGAACAGGGGAAGTTTCTGAAGCTTTCTTT. This encodes CASRTGEVSEAFF.

The CDR3 DNA reads TGTGCCAGCAGCTTAGTGGTGGGCTCCTCCCCCGGGGAGCTGTTTTTT. Protein: CASSLVVGSSPGELFF. The J gene is TRBJ2-2, the V gene TRBV7-9; D ambiguous. The CDR3 sequence is 16 residues long. Trimming took 1 base from V and 6 from J, leaving 15 bases between them. Germline CDR1 and CDR2: SEHNR and FQNEAQ (reference sequence).

The rearrangement links TRBV5-1 to TRBJ2-7, with D unresolved. V lost 5 bases and J 3 bases, leaving 12 bases between the germline ends. This CDR3 is 13 amino acids long. CDR1 is SGHRS and CDR2 is YFSETQ in the germline V gene. CDR3 sequence (DNA): TGCGCCAGCAGATTCGACATTAACTACGAGCAGTACTTC. Its protein is CASRFDINYEQYF.

This chain uses TRBV6-1 with TRBJ2-5; 11 bases match TRBD2. CDR1 MNHNS and CDR2 SASEGT come from the germline V gene. The CDR3 covers 15 residues. With V trimmed by 6 bases and J by 5 bases, 8 bases remained unmatched. In DNA, the CDR3 is TGTGCCAGCAGGACCACTAGCGGGGGATACGAGACCCAGTACTTC. Translated: CASRTTSGGYETQYF.

The V gene is TRBV5-1, the J gene TRBJ1-5, with D maybe TRBD1 (6 bases). Germline V gene lookup returns CDR1 SGHRS and CDR2 YFSETQ. There are 14 residues in the CDR3. V lost 4 bases and J 2 bases, leaving 10 bases between the germline ends. The CDR3 DNA is TGCGCCAGCAGCATCAGGGGAGGCAATCAGCCCCAGCATTTT. Protein sequence: CASSIRGGNQPQHF. Full variable domain (remainder filled in from reference TRBV5-1 and TRBJ1-5): KAGVTQTPRYLIKTRGQQVTLSCSPISGHRSVSWYQQTPGQGLQFLFEYFSETQRNKGNFPGRFSGRQFSNSRSEMNVSTLELGDSALYLCASSIRGGNQPQHFGDGTRLSIL.

The chain has TRBV7-2 and TRBJ2-1; 10 bases map to TRBD2. Looked up from germline, CDR1 is SGHTA and CDR2 is FQGNSA. After removal of 1 base from V and 6 bases from J, the junction contained 6 bases not matched to a gene. The CDR3 is 16 amino acids. This chain's CDR3 is CASSLVASGGANEQFF. CDR3 nucleotide sequence: TGTGCCAGCAGCTTAGTTGCCAGCGGGGGGGCCAATGAGCAGTTCTTC. Variable domain in full (rest from reference TRBV7-2 and TRBJ2-1): GAGVSQSPSNKVTEKGKDVELRCDPISGHTALYWYRQSLGQGLEFLIYFQGNSAPDKSGLPSDRFSAERTGGSVSTLTIQRTQQEDSAVYLCASSLVASGGANEQFFGPGTRLTVL.

This chain links TRBV29-1 with TRBJ1-2; 7 bases match TRBD1. V was pared by 7 bases and J by 3 bases, with 11 bases of the junction left unmatched. The CDR3 extends over 14 amino acids. CDR1 is SQVTM and CDR2 is ANQGSEA in the germline V gene. The DNA of the CDR3 is TGCAGCGCGCAGGCCCGACAGGGTCACTATGGCTACACCTTC. Amino acid sequence: CSAQARQGHYGYTF.

The rearrangement joins TRBV6-1 to TRBJ1-2; 7 bases line up with TRBD1. Per the germline V gene, CDR1 is MNHNS and CDR2 is SASEGT. The CDR3 is made up of 13 amino acids. Trimming cost V 6 bases and J 6 bases; bases outside gene matches: 7. CDR3: CASRSTGADGYTF. CDR3 bases: TGTGCCAGCAGGTCAACAGGGGCGGATGGCTACACCTTC.

On this clonotype itself: The limits of the CDR3 on the DNA are not certain, so only TCRdb's listed CDR3 is given. V and J are TRBV1 and TRBJ2-2; the D call TRBD2 from the table was never checked on the DNA. TRBV1 is deemed a pseudogene. Including both end residues, the CDR3 is 20 amino acids long. The CDR3: CTSSQVKTYGVASGTGELFF.

The chain combines TRBV5-1 with TRBJ2-5; no clear D gene. Germline loops: CDR1 SGHRS, CDR2 YFSETQ. V shed 0 bases and J shed 2 bases, with 8 bases lying between them. This CDR3 has 14 residues. The CDR3 spells CASSLALAQETQYF. CDR3 sequence (DNA): TGCGCCAGCAGCTTGGCACTCGCGCAAGAGACCCAGTACTTC.

The V gene is TRBV12-3 or TRBV12-4, the J gene TRBJ2-1; D is unclear. Trimming took off 2 bases at V and 0 bases at J, with 8 bases between the two ends. The CDR3 runs 15 residues. CDR3 DNA sequence: TGTGCCAGCAGTTTATCAGGCAGCTCCTACAATGAGCAGTTCTTC. Translated, it gives CASSLSGSSYNEQFF.

CDR3 DNA: TGCAGTGCTACACGCTCAGTCGGATACAATGAGCAGTTCTTC. Amino acid sequence: CSATRSVGYNEQFF. The rearrangement joins TRBV20-1 to TRBJ2-1; D is unresolved. CDR1 and CDR2 from the germline V gene are DFQATT and SNEGSKA (reference sequence). Trimming removed 4 bases at V and 4 bases at J, with 14 bases between. The CDR3 runs to 14 residues.

The CDR3 DNA reads as TGCGCCAGCAGCTGGGAATCCGGGACAGGGGGCAGTGGCTACACCTTC. It codes for CASSWESGTGGSGYTF. The chain couples TRBV5-1 to TRBJ1-2; 12 nucleotides line up with TRBD1. This CDR3 has 16 amino acids. V dropped 3 bases and J dropped 7; count of bases not matched to a gene: 10. Germline values: CDR1 SGHRS, CDR2 YFSETQ.

The chain couples TRBV24-1 to TRBJ1-1, with D hard to call. Germline CDR1 KGHDR, CDR2 SFDVKD. The CDR3 is made up of 13 amino acids. V was pared by 4 bases and J by 9 bases, with 14 bases between. The CDR3 loop is CATSDNARGKAFF. The CDR3 coding sequence is TGTGCCACCAGTGACAACGCCCGCGGTAAAGCTTTCTTT.

This clonotype turned up a few times. V is TRBV4-1 and J is TRBJ1-2; 7 bases are shared with TRBD1. V shed 2 bases, J shed 3 bases, and the junction held 6 bases outside the gene matches. CDR3 length: 15 residues. The V gene's germline CDR1 is MGHRA and CDR2 YSYEKL. As DNA, the CDR3 is TGCGCCAGCAGCCAAAGAACGGGGACAGACTATGGCTACACCTTC. Protein sequence: CASSQRTGTDYGYTF.

V is TRBV20-1 and J is TRBJ1-2; TRBD1 agrees at 9 bases. V lost 7 bases and J lost 2; bases outside the gene matches: 5. The CDR3 loop spans 13 amino acids. The germline V gene has CDR1 DFQATT and CDR2 SNEGSKA (reference sequence). The CDR3 protein is CSGGGQGNYGYTF. CDR3 nucleotide sequence: TGCAGTGGTGGAGGACAGGGGAACTATGGCTACACCTTC.

CDR3 protein: CASSYGQGARNEKLFF. The CDR3 region has the DNA TGTGCCAGCAGTTACGGCCAGGGGGCGAGGAACGAAAAACTGTTTTTT. The chain couples TRBV6-5 to TRBJ1-4; 8 bases map to TRBD1. The CDR3 spans 16 residues. Germline CDR1 reads MNHEY; CDR2 reads SVGAGI. V lost 2 bases to trimming and J lost 8 bases; unmatched junction nucleotides: 10.

V usage is TRBV7-9 and J usage is TRBJ1-2, with TRBD1 as a possible D gene (6 bases). Germline CDR1 reads SEHNR; CDR2 reads FQNEAQ (reference sequence). The CDR3 sequence is 14 residues long. Trimming cost V 2 bases and J 8 bases, with 15 bases left between them. CDR3 in amino acids: CASSLIQGKGGYTF. The CDR3 DNA is TGTGCCAGCAGCTTAATCCAGGGGAAAGGGGGCTACACCTTC.

This clonotype was recorded a few times. V gene TRBV20-1 combines with J gene TRBJ1-2; perhaps TRBD1 as D (5 bases). Trimming removed 5 bases at V and 1 base at J, with 14 bases between. The CDR3 is made up of 14 amino acids. Germline CDR1 DFQATT, CDR2 SNEGSKA (reference sequence). This CDR3 is CSAYRDGNNYGYTF. Here the CDR3 DNA reads TGCAGTGCTTACCGGGACGGAAATAACTATGGCTACACCTTC.

The chain is built from TRBV28 and TRBJ1-2, with a tentative D call TRBD1 (5 bases). This CDR3 comprises 13 residues. Germline CDR1 is MDHEN and CDR2 is SYDVKM. Trimming cost V 2 bases and J 4 bases, with 8 bases left between them. CDR3 DNA sequence: TGTGCCAGCAGTTTACCCAGGGTCTATGGCTACACCTTC. Translation: CASSLPRVYGYTF.

The chain has TRBV10-3 and TRBJ1-2, with 7 bases fitting TRBD1. CDR1 is ENHRY and CDR2 is SYGVKD in the germline V gene. J lost 2 bases, V lost 2 bases, and 5 bases had no gene match. The CDR3 length is 15 residues. The CDR3 spells CAISESGRGNYGYTF. As DNA, the CDR3 is TGTGCCATCAGTGAGAGCGGCAGGGGGAACTATGGCTACACCTTC.

The V call is TRBV18, the J call TRBJ1-1; 9 bases map to TRBD1. The CDR3 is made up of 16 amino acids. Trimming took 8 bases from V and 0 from J; bases not matched to a gene: 10. The V gene's germline CDR1 is KGHSH and CDR2 LQKENI. DNA for the CDR3: TGTGCCAGCCAACCGGGGACAGGGAGGTTGAACACTGAAGCTTTCTTT. Translating it yields CASQPGTGRLNTEAFF.

The V and J genes are TRBV7-3 and TRBJ2-3; 10 bases are shared with TRBD2. Germline CDR1 is SGHTA and CDR2 is FQGTGA. This CDR3 comprises 16 residues. After removal of 4 bases from V and 4 bases from J, the junction contained 8 bases not matched to a gene. The DNA for the CDR3 is TGTGCCAGCAGCTCGCAGCGGGGGGGCCCATCAGATACGCAGTATTTT. Encoded protein: CASSSQRGGPSDTQYF.